This TCR beta chain was recorded in a study of T cells in Graves' hyperthyroidism and ophthalmopathy. Researchers amplified the TCR beta CDR3 regions from RNA transcripts. Initially, a first-round RT-PCR of the TCR CDR3 employed the HTBI primer set. One entry per CDR3 protein, called by TCRdb with MiXCR from the multiplex PCR reads. The table lists approximately 600,000 distinct CDR3 sequences, less than 25% of them singletons. CDR1 and CDR2 (germline): MNHNS, SASEGT. CDR3 length: 14 amino acids. Between the trimmed V and J ends, which lost 5 bases and 0 bases, there was a span of 10 bases. There are many counts of this clonotype.

Input material: blood. This sequence joins TRBV6-1 and TRBJ1-1; D uncertain. The receptor was isolated from a man aged 25 to 40 with Graves' ophthalmopathy. CDR3: CASSPRNLNTEAFF. Here the CDR3 DNA reads TGTGCCAGCAGTCCCCGGAACTTGAACACTGAAGCTTTCTTT.